These 3 T cell receptor beta chains came from one sample sequenced in a study of PD-1 blockade in classical Hodgkin lymphoma. Relapse after autologous stem cell transplantation occurred in every patient, and brentuximab vedotin exposure varied. TCRdb's table, derived via immunoSEQ multiplex PCR, lists solely in-frame clones and lacks some. The sample shows approximately 79,000 clones, roughly 91% of them seen only once. The sequencing used peripheral blood mononuclear cells (PBMCs), collected before the second cycle of nivolumab. The receptors originated from a human donor with classical Hodgkin lymphoma.

The chain combines TRBV10-3 with TRBJ1-1, with D unclear. V lost 7 bases and J 3 bases, leaving 12 bases between the germline ends. CDR3 size: 13 residues. Germline values: CDR1 ENHRY, CDR2 SYGVKD. CDR3 bases: TGTGCCATCATGCGGGAAAGGGACACTGAAGCTTTCTTT. It encodes CAIMRERDTEAFF.

This rearrangement joins TRBV5-4 to TRBJ1-1, with no clear D. From germline, CDR1 is SGHNT and CDR2 YYREEE (reference sequence). The CDR3 is 16 amino acids. Trimming took off 3 bases at V and 2 bases at J, with 17 bases between the two ends. The CDR3 region is CASSWGGSGYNTEAFF. CDR3 nucleotides: TGTGCCAGCAGCTGGGGAGGGAGCGGTTACAACACTGAAGCTTTCTTT.

The chain couples TRBV7-9 to TRBJ1-4, with 8 nucleotides matching TRBD1. Losses at the gene ends were 5 bases for V and 0 bases for J; bases not matched to a gene: 2. Germline-derived CDR1 and CDR2 are SEHNR and FQNEAQ (reference sequence). This CDR3 has 15 residues. CDR3 region: CASSLTGATNEKLFF. DNA of the CDR3: TGTGCCAGCAGCCTGACAGGGGCAACTAATGAAAAACTGTTTTTT.